A selection of T cell receptor beta chains follows, all from one sample in a study of blood T cell repertoires in COVID-19. The table came from immunoSEQ multiplex PCR; TCRdb's copy has only in-frame clones and leaves some out. This table holds more than 200,000 clones, 88% found once. The sequencing sample was made of peripheral blood. These receptor sequences come from a woman between 40 and 50 years old who had recovered from COVID-19. Both conserved end residues are part of each CDR3. A D gene is named only where the DNA matches it firmly. Clone size is given for some rows only: seen once, a few or many times, or a class if the clone is expanded.

cdr3_aa	cdr3_nt	cdr3_length	clone_size	v_call	j_call	d_call
CASRGVSRGLGEQYF	TGTGCCAGCCGCGGAGTAAGCAGGGGGCTGGGAGAGCAGTACTTC	15	once	TRBV6-5	TRBJ2-7	TRBD1
CASSQGRETQYF	TGTGCCAGCAGCCAAGGTCGGGAGACCCAGTACTTC	12	.	TRBV4-2	TRBJ2-5	.
CASSQWALRTGELFF	TGTGCCAGCAGCCAATGGGCTCTAAGGACCGGGGAGCTGTTTTTT	15	.	TRBV11-3	TRBJ2-2	.
CASSYLLAQYTDTQYF	TGTGCCAGCAGCTACCTACTAGCCCAATACACAGATACGCAGTATTTT	16	.	TRBV5-6	TRBJ2-3	.
CASSSVAYDSYYEQYF	TGCGCCAGCAGCTCAGTCGCGTATGACTCCTACTACGAGCAGTACTTC	16	.	TRBV4-3	TRBJ2-7	.
CASSDRDTSNQPQHF	TGTGCCAGCAGTGACCGGGACACTAGCAATCAGCCCCAGCATTTT	15	.	TRBV6-2/TRBV6-3	TRBJ1-5	.
CASSSGIALLTNYGYTF	TGTGCCAGCAGTTCCGGGATCGCCCTGCTGACCAACTATGGCTACACCTTC	17	.	TRBV27	TRBJ1-2	.
CASSPRDRGLETQYF	TGCGCCAGCAGCCCCCGGGACAGGGGGTTGGAGACCCAGTACTTC	15	.	TRBV5-1	TRBJ2-5	TRBD1
CASSLVAGMGFF	TGTGCCAGCAGCTTGGTGGCAGGGATGGGTTTCTTT	12	.	TRBV5-5	TRBJ1-1	.
CAWSGTGRRQPQHF	TGTGCCTGGAGTGGGACAGGGAGGCGTCAGCCCCAGCATTTT	14	few	TRBV30	TRBJ1-5	TRBD1
CASRATSGRHEQYF	TGTGCCAGCAGAGCGACTAGCGGGAGACACGAGCAGTACTTC	14	.	TRBV27	TRBJ2-7	TRBD2
CASSSLQGADTEAFF	TGTGCCAGCAGCTCCCTACAGGGGGCGGACACTGAAGCTTTCTTT	15	few	TRBV7-8	TRBJ1-1	TRBD1
CASSLAGGQGTYEQYF	TGTGCCAGCAGCCTAGCCGGGGGACAGGGGACCTACGAGCAGTACTTC	16	.	TRBV11-3	TRBJ2-7	TRBD1
CASSIVTGEVTQYF	TGTGCCAGTAGTATAGTCACAGGGGAAGTGACCCAGTACTTC	14	.	TRBV19	TRBJ2-5	TRBD1
CASSSNRGSYEQYF	TGTGCCAGCAGCTCGAACAGGGGGTCCTACGAGCAGTACTTC	14	.	TRBV5-5	TRBJ2-7	TRBD1
CASSSLRGTGENIQYF	TGTGCCAGTAGTAGCTTAAGAGGGACAGGGGAAAACATTCAGTACTTC	16	.	TRBV19	TRBJ2-4	TRBD1
CASSLPGTGGEQYF	TGTGCCAGCAGCTTGCCCGGGACAGGTGGTGAGCAGTACTTC	14	.	TRBV7-2	TRBJ2-7	TRBD1
CASSPGQWMAAFF	TGTGCCAGCAGTCCCGGACAGTGGATGGCAGCTTTCTTT	13	.	TRBV7-3	TRBJ1-1	.
CASSLRWDRGVSGANVLTF	TGTGCCAGCAGCTTAAGGTGGGACAGGGGGGTCTCTGGGGCCAACGTCCTGACTTTC	19	.	TRBV11-2	TRBJ2-6	TRBD1
CASSPAGVGEKLFF	TGTGCCAGCTCACCCGCAGGGGTAGGGGAAAAACTGTTTTTT	14	.	TRBV18	TRBJ1-4	.
CASSQGPLAGGRYEQFF	TGTGCCAGCAGCCAAGGACCCTTAGCGGGGGGGAGGTATGAGCAGTTCTTC	17	.	TRBV4-2	TRBJ2-1	TRBD2
CASSQDFGGGDEQFF	TGTGCCAGCAGCCAAGATTTTGGTGGGGGGGATGAGCAGTTCTTC	15	once	TRBV3-1/TRBV3-2	TRBJ2-1	TRBD2
CAWRPGTHKETQYF	TGTGCCTGGAGACCCGGGACTCATAAAGAGACCCAGTACTTC	14	.	TRBV30	TRBJ2-5	.
CASSLGEGAVSGANVLTF	TGTGCCAGCAGCTTAGGTGAGGGAGCCGTCTCTGGGGCCAACGTCCTGACTTTC	18	.	TRBV7-9	TRBJ2-6	.
CSALEGAQKKLFF	TGCAGCGCTCTAGAGGGGGCGCAGAAAAAACTGTTTTTT	13	.	TRBV29-1	TRBJ1-4	TRBD1
CASSPPGGIGAGYGYTF	TGTGCCAGCAGCCCACCAGGGGGGATTGGGGCAGGCTATGGCTACACCTTC	17	.	TRBV9	TRBJ1-2	TRBD1
CASSQVGQGPNYGYTF	TGTGCCAGCAGCCAAGTTGGACAGGGACCCAACTATGGCTACACCTTC	16	.	TRBV14	TRBJ1-2	TRBD1
CASSGRAENDNSPLHF	TGTGCCAGCAGTGGGAGGGCGGAGAACGATAATTCACCCCTCCACTTT	16	.	TRBV27	TRBJ1-6	.
CAWSIGTDTQYF	TGTGCCTGGAGTATAGGCACAGATACGCAGTATTTT	12	.	TRBV30	TRBJ2-3	.
CASRPFQGADYGYTF	TGCGCCAGCAGGCCCTTTCAGGGGGCCGACTATGGCTACACCTTC	15	.	TRBV5-1	TRBJ1-2	TRBD1
CAIGRGDGAYEQYF	TGTGCCATCGGGCGGGGAGACGGAGCCTACGAGCAGTACTTC	14	many	TRBV10-3	TRBJ2-7	.
CASLTGTSRDTQYF	TGTGCCAGCCTGACTGGGACTAGCCGAGATACGCAGTATTTT	14	.	TRBV2	TRBJ2-3	TRBD2
CASSPFNSGANVLTF	TGTGCCAGTAGCCCTTTTAACTCTGGGGCCAACGTCCTGACTTTC	15	.	TRBV19	TRBJ2-6	.
CASSLNLGQGATSTNEKLFF	TGCGCCAGCAGCTTGAATTTGGGACAGGGGGCTACTTCAACTAATGAAAAACTGTTTTTT	20	many	TRBV5-1	TRBJ1-4	TRBD1
CASSLSAGSGQETQYF	TGTGCCAGCAGCTTATCGGCCGGGAGCGGGCAAGAGACCCAGTACTTC	16	.	TRBV7-2	TRBJ2-5	.
CASSLAGGSRGDTQYF	TGTGCCAGCAGCTTAGCGGGAGGTTCCCGGGGAGATACGCAGTATTTT	16	.	TRBV7-2	TRBJ2-3	.
CASSETGTGGTDTQYF	TGTGCCAGCAGCGAGACCGGGACAGGGGGGACAGATACGCAGTATTTT	16	.	TRBV11-2	TRBJ2-3	TRBD1
CASSYMRGSSYEQYF	TGTGCCAGCAGTTACATGAGGGGGAGCTCCTACGAGCAGTACTTC	15	.	TRBV6-2/TRBV6-3	TRBJ2-7	.